The 19 T cell receptor beta chains below come from one sample, sequenced in a study of blood T cells in healthy people across ages. Sample-barcoded 5' priming and a J-beta primer mix drove a second PCR of 7 to 11 cycles. TCRdb ran MiXCR on the 5' RACE reads and lists one entry per CDR3 protein. The data show around 650,000 distinct CDR3 sequences, around two fifths seen once. The sequencing sample was made of blood. These receptors originate from a man older than 75 in good health.

The chain carries TRBV12-3 or TRBV12-4 and TRBJ1-2; D is perhaps TRBD1 (6 bases). The CDR3 totals 13 residues. With 5 bases removed from V and 7 bases from J, the gap between germline ends came to 14 bases. CDR3 loop: CASSIQGAAGYTF. CDR3 in DNA: TGTGCCAGCAGTATACAGGGAGCGGCTGGCTACACCTTC.

Note on this clonotype: One junction end disagrees with the germline gene, perhaps due to a read error. J is TRBJ2-3 and V is TRBV10-1; TRBD1 matches 10 bases. CDR3 size: 15 residues. Germline CDR1 WNHNN, CDR2 SYGVQD (reference sequence). This CDR3 is CASSEDRGRTVTQYF. Here the CDR3 DNA reads TGCGCCAGCAGTGAGGACAGGGGGCGAACAGTTACGCAGTATTTT.

The rearrangement uses TRBV20-1 and TRBJ2-7, with 12 nucleotides matching TRBD1. The J call may be incorrect, as the DNA end agrees better with TRBJ2-5. Germline CDR1 and CDR2: DFQATT and SNEGSKA (reference sequence). This CDR3 has 16 amino acids. The CDR3 sequence: CSARGSGQGAFETQYF. The CDR3 coding sequence is TGCAGTGCTAGAGGGTCGGGACAGGGGGCATTCGAGACCCAGTACTTC.

The rearrangement uses TRBV25-1 and TRBJ1-2; D remains unclear. The CDR3 contains 15 residues. Trimming cost V 1 base and J 0 bases, with 9 bases left between them. Germline loops: CDR1 MGHDK, CDR2 SYGVNS. The CDR3 reads CASSESAAANYGYTF. The CDR3 DNA reads TGTGCCAGCAGTGAATCAGCGGCTGCTAACTATGGCTACACCTTC.

Of note for this clonotype: A much larger clone is a single base away; this may be a read error. The V call is TRBV4-2, the J call TRBJ2-3; possible D gene TRBD2, 6 bases. Germline CDR1 and CDR2: LGHNA and YNFKEQ. Between the trimmed V and J ends, which lost 0 bases and 2 bases, there was a span of 12 bases. This CDR3 is built from 16 residues. The CDR3 spells CASSQDAGRTTDTQYF. As DNA, the CDR3 is TGTGCCAGCAGCCAAGATGCGGGACGCACCACAGATACGCAGTATTTT.

On this clonotype: The junction differs from germline at one of its ends, possibly a read error. This chain connects TRBV27 to TRBJ2-7, with 7 nucleotides matching TRBD2. The germline V gene has CDR1 MNHEY and CDR2 SMNVEV (reference sequence). The CDR3 runs to 17 residues. Here the CDR3 DNA reads TGTGCCGGCAGTTTAGTGTTCGGGGCGGGGGTAGGACGGGAGCAGTACTTC. Translation gives CAGSLVFGAGVGREQYF.

The chain joins TRBV4-2 to TRBJ2-1, with a tentative D call TRBD1 (6 bases). V dropped 3 bases and J dropped 0 bases, with 12 bases sitting between them. The CDR3 has 16 residues. Germline CDR1 is LGHNA and CDR2 is YNFKEQ. The CDR3 DNA reads as TGTGCCAGCAGCCACACGACAGGCAGCTCCTACAATGAGCAGTTCTTC. Amino acids: CASSHTTGSSYNEQFF.

V and J are TRBV6-1 and TRBJ2-3; the D is unclear. With 4 bases removed from V and 7 bases from J, the gap between germline ends came to 21 bases. This CDR3 comprises 16 residues. Germline values: CDR1 MNHNS, CDR2 SASEGT. The DNA of the CDR3 is TGTGCCAGCAGTGTGCACTTGGATTTGGTTCTTTATACGCAGTATTTT. This encodes CASSVHLDLVLYTQYF.

Of note for this clonotype: A read error may account for a junction end that differs from germline. The chain employs TRBV5-8 and TRBJ1-1; D call uncertain. CDR3 length: 14 residues. CDR1 and CDR2 (germline): SGHTS, YDEGEE. The CDR3 loop reads CTSSLRRAGPEAFF. DNA for the CDR3: TGTACCAGCAGCTTGAGAAGGGCAGGCCCTGAAGCTTTCTTT.

The V and J genes are TRBV6-6 and TRBJ2-2; D remains unclear. CDR1 MNHNY and CDR2 SVGAGI come from the germline V gene (reference sequence). This CDR3 region has 15 residues. V was pared by 0 bases and J by 1 base, with 6 bases between. CDR3 bases: TGTGCCAGCAGTTACTCCCGACAGAACACCGGGGAGCTGTTTTTT. This codes for CASSYSRQNTGELFF.

This clonotype was seen only a few times. J is TRBJ2-3 and V is TRBV2, with D possibly TRBD1 on 7 matching bases. This CDR3 contains 13 residues. The germline V gene encodes CDR1 SNHLY and CDR2 FYNNEI. V lost 11 bases, J lost 3 bases, and 15 bases lay in between. The chain's CDR3 is CAATGRRTDTQYF. In nucleotides, the CDR3 is TGTGCCGCGACAGGGAGGAGGACAGATACGCAGTATTTT.

This clonotype was detected a few times. This chain uses TRBV7-2 with TRBJ2-1; 13 bases match TRBD2. V lost 5 bases, J lost 6 bases, and 4 bases stayed unmatched. Germline CDR1 reads SGHTA; CDR2 reads FQGNSA. The CDR3 has 15 residues. This CDR3 is CASSIRTSGGNEQFF. The CDR3 coding sequence is TGTGCCAGCAGCATCAGGACTAGCGGGGGCAATGAGCAGTTCTTC.

CDR3: CASSDGSLEQETQYF. The DNA of the CDR3 is TGTGCCAGCAGCGACGGCTCATTGGAGCAAGAGACCCAGTACTTC. The rearrangement links TRBV9 to TRBJ2-5; D is unclear. The CDR3 sequence is 15 residues long. V was trimmed by 3 bases and J by 2 bases, leaving 14 bases between them. Germline V lookup: CDR1 SGDLS, CDR2 YYNGEE.

The chain is built from TRBV6-4 and TRBJ2-1; D is unclear. The ends were cut back, 6 bases at V and 5 bases at J, with 14 bases in the middle. The CDR3 loop spans 14 amino acids. Germline V gene lookup returns CDR1 MRHNA and CDR2 SNTAGT. CDR3 residues: CASSKRSRDNEQFF. CDR3 bases: TGTGCCAGCAGCAAAAGGAGCCGGGACAATGAGCAGTTCTTC.

This clonotype appeared a few times. The V and J genes are TRBV5-1 and TRBJ2-3; possible D gene TRBD1, 5 bases. The length of the CDR3 is 14 residues. Germline-derived CDR1 and CDR2 are SGHRS and YFSETQ. V was shortened by 4 bases and J by 6 bases, with 15 bases between the two germline ends. Here the CDR3 reads CASSPGHLQDTQYF. CDR3 nucleotides: TGCGCCAGCAGCCCCGGACATCTCCAGGATACGCAGTATTTT.

The chain joins TRBV6-6 to TRBJ1-2; TRBD1 matches at 8 bases. Germline CDR1 reads MNHNY; CDR2 reads SVGAGI (reference sequence). Trimming took 2 bases from V and 8 from J; bases not matched to a gene: 13. The CDR3 contains 16 residues. The CDR3 region is CASSYGPGGERGGYTF. The DNA of the CDR3 is TGTGCCAGCAGTTACGGGCCAGGGGGCGAGAGAGGGGGCTACACCTTC.

This clonotype was recorded a few times. This chain connects TRBV6-2 or TRBV6-3 to TRBJ1-5, with 11 bases fitting TRBD1. The CDR3 has 16 residues. Germline assignment: CDR1 MNHEY and CDR2 SVGEGT. Trimming removed 5 bases from V and 1 base from J; junction bases left unmatched: 4. The CDR3 sequence: CASSQGTGGSNQPQHF. CDR3 nucleotides: TGTGCCAGCAGTCAAGGGACAGGGGGGAGCAATCAGCCCCAGCATTTT.

With respect to this clonotype: A much larger clone differs from this one at a single base, so this may be a read error. V gene TRBV29-1 combines with J gene TRBJ2-5; D is uncertain. The end of the DNA fits TRBJ2-4 better, so the J call may be wrong. Germline CDR1 and CDR2: SQVTM and ANQGSEA. CDR3 length: 11 amino acids. The DNA for the CDR3 is TGCAGCGTTGATACGCAGAACATTCAGTACTTC. This gives the protein CSVDTQNIQYF.

The chain links TRBV28 to TRBJ2-1, with a weak D call TRBD2 (5 bases). CDR1 and CDR2 (germline): MDHEN, SYDVKM. This CDR3 comprises 14 residues. V was clipped by 11 bases and J by 10 bases, with 24 bases between them. Here the CDR3 reads CAAIPGKYSYEQFF. In DNA, the CDR3 is TGTGCCGCCATACCCGGGAAATACTCCTACGAGCAGTTCTTC. Full variable domain (outside the CDR3, taken from reference TRBV28 and TRBJ2-1): DVKVTQSSRYLVKRTGEKVFLECVQDMDHENMFWYRQDPGLGLRLIYFSYDVKMKEKGDIPEGYSVSREKKERFSLILESASTNQTSMYLCAAIPGKYSYEQFFGPGTRLTVL.